The next 16 T cell receptor beta chains were all read from a single sample in a study of cytomegalovirus exposure and HLA in healthy donors. PCR used 60 Vbeta primers and 13 Jbeta primers. The data were produced by immunoSEQ multiplex PCR, yet TCRdb's version contains in-frame clones alone and is incomplete. The sample has a few hundred thousand clones; 80% to 90% are singletons. The sequenced sample consisted of PBMCs. The source of these receptors is a woman younger than 30 in good health and CMV-seronegative.

The chain links TRBV25-1 to TRBJ2-2, with D maybe TRBD1 (5 bases). The CDR3 runs to 14 residues. V was clipped by 4 bases and J by 1 base, with 7 bases between them. Looked up from germline, CDR1 is MGHDK and CDR2 is SYGVNS. The CDR3 reads CASSARVNTGELFF. CDR3 DNA sequence: TGTGCCAGCAGTGCCAGGGTGAACACCGGGGAGCTGTTTTTT.

This clone was seen just once. This chain joins TRBV6-5 and TRBJ1-5; a weak D match, TRBD1 (6 bases). CDR1 and CDR2 (germline): MNHEY, SVGAGI. The germline V and J ends were trimmed by 2 bases and 4 bases, with 9 bases remaining between them. This CDR3 spans 14 amino acids. This CDR3 is CASSYTGKNQPQHF. Written as DNA, the CDR3 is TGTGCCAGCAGTTACACAGGGAAGAATCAGCCCCAGCATTTT.

The chain is built from TRBV9 and TRBJ2-5; no firm D call. The V gene's germline CDR1 is SGDLS and CDR2 YYNGEE. The CDR3 is 18 residues long. V lost 0 bases and J lost 5, with 23 bases in between. CDR3 DNA sequence: TGTGCCAGCAGCGTAGGCCACACGTATGGGCAATCAATGGAGACCCAGTACTTC. Translation: CASSVGHTYGQSMETQYF.

This clone has a single count. The rearrangement links TRBV4-3 to TRBJ2-2, with TRBD1 identical over 7 bases. Germline CDR1 and CDR2: LGHNA and YSLEER. The CDR3 extends over 16 amino acids. V dropped 0 bases and J dropped 6; count of bases not matched to a gene: 7. This chain's CDR3 is CASSQDTNRGAGELFF. The DNA for the CDR3 is TGCGCCAGCAGCCAAGATACGAACAGGGGTGCCGGGGAGCTGTTTTTT.

The chain links TRBV5-1 to TRBJ1-4, with 7 positions matching TRBD1. This CDR3 has 15 amino acids. The germline CDR1 and CDR2 sequences are SGHRS and YFSETQ. V lost 7 bases and J lost 0; bases outside the gene matches: 6. The DNA for the CDR3 is TGCGCCAGCCAGACAGGGCTATCAACTAATGAAAAACTGTTTTTT. Protein sequence: CASQTGLSTNEKLFF.

V is TRBV25-1 and J is TRBJ2-3, with TRBD1 identical over 9 bases. The CDR3 is 17 amino acids. V trimming: 5 bases; J trimming: 5 bases; junction bases outside the gene matches: 14. Looked up from germline, CDR1 is MGHDK and CDR2 is SYGVNS. For the CDR3, the DNA is TGTGCCAGCAGTCCACTAAAGGGACAGGGCCGGGGAGATACGCAGTATTTT. Translating gives CASSPLKGQGRGDTQYF.

The chain links TRBV4-2 to TRBJ2-3; 8 bases are a match to TRBD2. This CDR3 spans 16 amino acids. Germline assignment: CDR1 LGHNA and CDR2 YNFKEQ. V lost 4 bases to trimming and J lost 5 bases; unmatched junction nucleotides: 11. For the CDR3, the DNA is TGTGCCAGCAGCCCGGGCATCGGGGGGGCCGAAGATACGCAGTATTTT. Translation: CASSPGIGGAEDTQYF.

This clone was observed a handful of times. The CDR3 region has the DNA TGTGCCAGCAGGGGACTTTCCTACGAGCAGTACTTC. Translating it yields CASRGLSYEQYF. The V call is TRBV28, the J call TRBJ2-7; maybe TRBD2 (6 bases). The V and J ends lost 6 bases and 1 base respectively, with 7 bases between them. The length of the CDR3 is 12 residues. Germline V gene lookup returns CDR1 MDHEN and CDR2 SYDVKM.

The chain has TRBV9 and TRBJ1-6, with 7 bases that match TRBD1. Germline loops: CDR1 SGDLS, CDR2 YYNGEE. The CDR3 loop spans 15 amino acids. Trimming cost V 4 bases and J 7 bases; bases outside gene matches: 8. The CDR3 DNA sequence: TGTGCCAGCAGCCCCCAGGGGGGTTTGAATTCACCCCTCCACTTT. It codes for CASSPQGGLNSPLHF.

Worth noting for this clone: The sample carries other DNA sequences with the same CDR3. The gene calls are TRBV6-1 and TRBJ2-1, with 7 bases matching TRBD1. CDR1 and CDR2 from the germline V gene are MNHNS and SASEGT. V lost 7 bases, J lost 11 bases, and 17 bases stayed unmatched. This CDR3 is 15 amino acids long. CDR3 loop: CASNQNEGTAAKQFF. Written as DNA, the CDR3 is TGTGCCAGCAATCAAAATGAGGGGACAGCGGCCAAGCAGTTCTTC.

The chain couples TRBV5-4 to TRBJ1-2, with D possibly being TRBD1 (6 bases). The germline V and J ends were trimmed by 4 bases and 3 bases, with 13 bases remaining between them. The V gene's germline CDR1 is SGHNT and CDR2 YYREEE (reference sequence). This CDR3 is built from 14 residues. CDR3 DNA sequence: TGTGCCAGCAGCAGCCCGGACAGTCACTATGGCTACACCTTC. The encoded protein is CASSSPDSHYGYTF.

The J gene is TRBJ2-7, the V gene TRBV5-1, with a possible D match to TRBD1 (5 bases). Trimming took off 0 bases at V and 1 base at J, with 14 bases between the two ends. The germline V gene has CDR1 SGHRS and CDR2 YFSETQ. This CDR3 contains 16 residues. The CDR3: CASSLEGQGKSYEQYF. The CDR3 DNA follows: TGCGCCAGCAGCTTGGAAGGTCAGGGAAAGTCCTACGAGCAGTACTTC.

This clone was observed a single time. The chain has TRBV7-9 and TRBJ2-3; D uncertain. The CDR3 totals 14 residues. The V gene's germline CDR1 is SEHNR and CDR2 FQNEAQ (reference sequence). Deletions cut 2 bases from V and 2 bases from J, with 8 bases between. The chain's CDR3 is CASSLQSVTDTQYF. The CDR3 region has the DNA TGTGCCAGCAGCTTACAGTCCGTCACAGATACGCAGTATTTT.

The chain carries TRBV6-5 and TRBJ2-1, with 8 bases aligning to TRBD1. This CDR3 is 16 amino acids long. Looked up from germline, CDR1 is MNHEY and CDR2 is SVGAGI. With V trimmed by 4 bases and J by 7 bases, 12 bases remained unmatched. The CDR3 spells CASSLATGGSMNEQFF. The CDR3 coding sequence is TGTGCCAGCAGTTTAGCCACAGGGGGAAGTATGAATGAGCAGTTCTTC.

This clone was counted once. The chain is built from TRBV7-2 and TRBJ1-2; D gene unclear. V shed 2 bases and J shed 6 bases, with 7 bases lying between them. The CDR3 totals 12 residues. Germline lookup yields CDR1 SGHTA and CDR2 FQGNSA. CDR3 sequence reads: CASSLPGDGYTF. CDR3 coding DNA: TGTGCCAGCAGCTTACCCGGGGATGGCTACACCTTC.

The chain recombines TRBV7-9 with TRBJ1-4; D possibly corresponds to TRBD1 (5 bases). Germline V CDR1 and CDR2: SEHNR, FQNEAQ (reference sequence). The CDR3 extends over 13 amino acids. The CDR3 sequence is CSGGGATNEKLFF. CDR3 sequence (DNA): TGTTCCGGGGGGGGTGCAACTAATGAAAAACTGTTTTTT.